This T cell receptor beta chain was sequenced for a study of blood T cell repertoires in COVID-19. Study-wide background: The origin of the acute and convalescent COVID-19 samples was the United States, Italy and Spain. PBMCs, B-cell-depleted T cells, or T cells were the source of the cDNA or gDNA that made up the material.

V trimming: 4 bases; J trimming: 9 bases; junction bases outside the gene matches: 12. The germline gives CDR1 SGHNT, CDR2 YYREEE (reference sequence). This CDR3 comprises 15 residues. Here immunoSEQ multiplex PCR was the method, and the copy in TCRdb shows in-frame clones only, minus some. The sample has about 240,000 clones; roughly 82% are singletons. The J gene is TRBJ2-1, the V gene TRBV5-4; the match to TRBD2 covers 8 bases. The TCR originated in a man at least 80 years old with acute or convalescent COVID-19. Material: peripheral blood. The CDR3 loop reads CASSPQGLGSGEQFF. In DNA, the CDR3 is TGTGCCAGCAGCCCCCAGGGACTAGGTTCGGGTGAGCAGTTCTTC.